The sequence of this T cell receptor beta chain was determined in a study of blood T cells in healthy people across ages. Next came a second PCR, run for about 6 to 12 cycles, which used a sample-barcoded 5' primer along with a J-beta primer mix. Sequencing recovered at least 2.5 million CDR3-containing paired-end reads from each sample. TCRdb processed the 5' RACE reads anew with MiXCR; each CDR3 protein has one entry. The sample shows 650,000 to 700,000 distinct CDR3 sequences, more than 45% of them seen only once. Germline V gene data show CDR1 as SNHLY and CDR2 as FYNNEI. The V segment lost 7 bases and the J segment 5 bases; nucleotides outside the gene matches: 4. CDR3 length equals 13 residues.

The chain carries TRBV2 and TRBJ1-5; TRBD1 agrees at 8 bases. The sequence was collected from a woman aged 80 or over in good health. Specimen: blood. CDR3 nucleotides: TGTGCCAGCAATGGACAGGGCCATCAGCCCCAGCATTTT. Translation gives CASNGQGHQPQHF.